This TCR beta chain was observed in a study of blood T cells in healthy people across ages. Each sample gave at least 6 million isolated PBMCs. Primers used in a second PCR of about 6 to 12 cycles were a sample-barcoded 5' primer and a J-beta primer mix. Via MiXCR, TCRdb re-called the 5' RACE reads, giving one row per CDR3 protein. The sample holds 1.5 million to 2 million distinct CDR3 sequences, roughly 32% seen once. In this sample, this clonotype turned up once. This TCR was recovered from a woman in her 30s in good health. The sample taken for sequencing was blood.

In DNA, the CDR3 is TGCAGTGCTATCAACAGGGCCGGCTACGAGCAGTACTTC. It encodes CSAINRAGYEQYF. The rearrangement uses TRBV20-1 and TRBJ2-7, with D perhaps matching TRBD1 (6 bases). The germline V gene encodes CDR1 DFQATT and CDR2 SNEGSKA (reference sequence). With 4 bases removed from V and 3 bases from J, the gap between germline ends came to 13 bases. The CDR3 runs 13 residues.